This TCR beta chain was obtained from a study of T cell responses to AZD1222 COVID-19 vaccine. Clones were read by immunoSEQ multiplex PCR, and TCRdb kept only the in-frame ones, dropping some. The sample holds about 130,000 clones, roughly 93% seen once. This clone was recorded once. Its target is unknown. The CDR3 consists of 14 residues. Germline loops: CDR1 LGHNA, CDR2 YSLEER. Trimming pared 4 bases from V and 6 bases from J, leaving 10 bases between. Overall study results and limits: Following two doses of AZD1222, Spike-specific TCR breadth and depth rose. Repertoires in all cases were sampled only once the peak T cell response had passed.

This TCR derives from an adult who received the AZD1222 COVID-19 vaccine. The chain links TRBV4-3 to TRBJ1-6; no firm D call. This sample comprised peripheral blood, obtained 28 days after the second AZD1222 dose. In DNA, the CDR3 is TGCGCCAGCAGCCTAAGATCGAGTAATTCACCCCTCCACTTT. This gives the protein CASSLRSSNSPLHF.